This TCR beta chain comes out of a study of T cells in Graves' hyperthyroidism and ophthalmopathy. Regions amplified from RNA transcripts were the TCR beta CDR3 regions. In the first-round RT-PCR of the TCR CDR3, the HTBI primer set was used. TCRdb called the multiplex PCR reads again in MiXCR, with one record for every CDR3 protein. The top ten clones hold around 8% of a sample with around 580,000 distinct CDR3 sequences, around 42% of them seen once. The source of this sequence is a young woman with Graves' hyperthyroidism. What was sequenced was peripheral blood or thyroid tissue (not recorded which).

The CDR3 nucleotides read TGTGCCAGCAGCCTGGACGGGCGGGCGAGCTACGCAGATACGCAGTATTTT. It codes for CASSLDGRASYADTQYF. This chain uses TRBV3-1 with TRBJ2-3; the D gene is possibly TRBD2 (5 bases). With 4 bases removed from V and 4 bases from J, the gap between germline ends came to 21 bases. CDR3 size: 17 residues. Germline CDR1 and CDR2: LGHDT and YNNKEL (reference sequence).